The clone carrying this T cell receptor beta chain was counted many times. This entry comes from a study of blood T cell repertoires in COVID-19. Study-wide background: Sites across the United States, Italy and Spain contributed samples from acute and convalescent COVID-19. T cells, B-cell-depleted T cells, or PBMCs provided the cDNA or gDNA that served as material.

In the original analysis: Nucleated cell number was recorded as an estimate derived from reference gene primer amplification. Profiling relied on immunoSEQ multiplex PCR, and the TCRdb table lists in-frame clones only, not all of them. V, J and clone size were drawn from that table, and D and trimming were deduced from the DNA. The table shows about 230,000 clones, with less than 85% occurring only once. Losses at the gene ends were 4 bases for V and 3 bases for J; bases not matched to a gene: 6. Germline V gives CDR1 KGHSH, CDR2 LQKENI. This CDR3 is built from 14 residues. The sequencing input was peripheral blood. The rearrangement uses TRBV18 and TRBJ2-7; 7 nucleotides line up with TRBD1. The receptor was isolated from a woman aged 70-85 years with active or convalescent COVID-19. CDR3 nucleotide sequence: TGTGCCAGCTCACAGGGACAGAGTTACTACGAGCAGTACTTC. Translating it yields CASSQGQSYYEQYF.